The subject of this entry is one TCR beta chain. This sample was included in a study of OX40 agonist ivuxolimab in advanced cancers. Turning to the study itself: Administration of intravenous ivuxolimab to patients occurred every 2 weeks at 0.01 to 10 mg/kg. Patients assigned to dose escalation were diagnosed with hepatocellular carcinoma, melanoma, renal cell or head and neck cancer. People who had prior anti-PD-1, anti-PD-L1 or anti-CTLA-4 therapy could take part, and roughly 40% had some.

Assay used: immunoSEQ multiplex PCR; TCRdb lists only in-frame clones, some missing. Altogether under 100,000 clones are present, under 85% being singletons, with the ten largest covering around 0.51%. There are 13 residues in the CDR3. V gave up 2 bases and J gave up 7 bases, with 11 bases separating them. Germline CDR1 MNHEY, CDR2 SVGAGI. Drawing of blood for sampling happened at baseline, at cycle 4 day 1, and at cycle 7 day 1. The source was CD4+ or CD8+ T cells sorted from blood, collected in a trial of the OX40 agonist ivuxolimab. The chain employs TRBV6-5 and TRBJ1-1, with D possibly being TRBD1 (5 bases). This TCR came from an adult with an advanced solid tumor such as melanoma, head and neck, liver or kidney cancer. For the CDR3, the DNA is TGTGCCAGCAGTTACATGGGGAGGGGTGAAGCTTTCTTT. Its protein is CASSYMGRGEAFF.